The 17 T cell receptor beta chains in this list originate from one sample, sequenced in a study of blood T cells in healthy people across ages. The authors ran a second PCR of 7 to 11 cycles using a sample-barcoded 5' primer and a J-beta primer mix. TCRdb reprocessed the 5' RACE reads via MiXCR and lists one record per CDR3 protein. The sample lists roughly 1 million distinct CDR3 sequences; approximately 26% were seen once. The same sample was also studied in work on T cells of mothers and their children.

Specimen: blood. These receptors were obtained from a girl aged 2 to 10 in good health.

This clonotype showed up just a few times. The chain employs TRBV19 and TRBJ2-1; D may be TRBD1 (6 bases). This CDR3 spans 14 amino acids. Trimming pared 10 bases from V and 10 bases from J, leaving 23 bases between. Per germline, CDR1 LNHDA and CDR2 SQIVND (reference sequence). In DNA form, the CDR3 reads TGTGCCACTATAAGGGGGAGCGCCCCCAACGAGCAGTTCTTC. Its protein is CATIRGSAPNEQFF.

This clonotype was recorded at least ten times. The chain recombines TRBV12-3 or TRBV12-4 with TRBJ2-3; D ambiguous. This CDR3 spans 12 amino acids. The V end lost 6 bases, the J end lost 3 bases, and 7 bases lay between the germline ends. The CDR3 here is CASRPGTDTQYF. The CDR3, as DNA: TGTGCCAGCAGGCCAGGAACAGATACGCAGTATTTT.

The genes are TRBV12-3 or TRBV12-4 and TRBJ2-5, with 8 bases matching TRBD1. This CDR3 is built from 14 residues. V shed 6 bases, J shed 5 bases, and the junction held 8 bases outside the gene matches. This CDR3 is CASRPRGRRETQYF. CDR3 sequence (DNA): TGTGCCAGCAGACCCAGGGGGCGCCGGGAGACCCAGTACTTC.

This clonotype has just a few counts. This chain connects TRBV28 to TRBJ1-1; D uncertain. Trimming cost V 6 bases and J 3 bases, with 11 bases left between them. The CDR3 consists of 13 residues. Germline CDR1 is MDHEN and CDR2 is SYDVKM. The DNA of the CDR3 is TGTGCCAGCAGCCCCCTGGTTTACACTGAAGCTTTCTTT. It is translated as CASSPLVYTEAFF.

This clonotype showed up just a few times. The chain employs TRBV20-1 and TRBJ2-4; D is ambiguous. This CDR3 comprises 12 residues. Germline V CDR1 and CDR2: DFQATT, SNEGSKA (reference sequence). V lost 3 bases and J 9 bases, leaving 12 bases between the germline ends. CDR3 residues: CSASVTSGIQYF. The CDR3 region has the DNA TGCAGTGCTAGTGTCACCTCAGGCATTCAGTACTTC.

This clonotype was seen a few times. This sequence joins TRBV5-1 and TRBJ2-4; D call uncertain. There are 15 residues in the CDR3. Germline values: CDR1 SGHRS, CDR2 YFSETQ. The germline V and J ends were trimmed by 0 bases and 0 bases, with 7 bases remaining between them. The CDR3 DNA reads TGCGCCAGCAGCTTGGACAAACTAGCCAAAAACATTCAGTACTTC. This translates into CASSLDKLAKNIQYF.

CDR3 sequence reads: CASSFFRTSTDTQYF. The CDR3 DNA follows: TGTGCCAGCAGTTTCTTTAGGACTAGCACAGATACGCAGTATTTT. The rearrangement uses TRBV27 and TRBJ2-3; possible D gene TRBD2, 5 bases. Germline CDR1 reads MNHEY; CDR2 reads SMNVEV (reference sequence). This CDR3 is built from 15 residues. The V end was cut by 3 bases, the J end by 0 bases, with 10 bases between.

This clonotype has more than one count but fewer than ten. This chain links TRBV12-3 or TRBV12-4 with TRBJ1-3, with D perhaps TRBD1 (5 bases). V was cut by 8 bases and J by 4 bases, with 12 bases left in between. This CDR3 spans 13 amino acids. The CDR3 DNA reads as TGTGCCAGCCAGGGTATGCTCGGAAACACCATATATTTT. This sequence encodes CASQGMLGNTIYF.

V gene TRBV19 combines with J gene TRBJ2-7, with TRBD2 matching 13 bases. The DNA end is more similar to TRBJ2-1, so the J call may be wrong. Looked up from germline, CDR1 is LNHDA and CDR2 is SQIVND (reference sequence). This CDR3 contains 16 residues. The CDR3 reads CASSAILAGGSNEQFF. CDR3 DNA: TGTGCCAGTAGTGCGATACTAGCGGGAGGGTCCAATGAGCAGTTCTTC.

In the case of this clonotype: The junction shows a germline mismatch at one end, possibly a read error. This chain links TRBV20-1 with TRBJ2-1, with D maybe TRBD2 (6 bases). Looked up from germline, CDR1 is DFQATT and CDR2 is SNEGSKA (reference sequence). The CDR3 has 12 amino acids. This CDR3 reads CSAELRESQKEF. The DNA of the CDR3 is TGCAGTGCTGAATTGCGGGAATCCCAAAAGGAATTC.

Worth noting for this clonotype: The junction and the germline gene differ at one end; a read error may be behind it. V is TRBV12-3 or TRBV12-4 and J is TRBJ2-1, with TRBD2 matching over 10 bases. The J call may be in error: the DNA end matches TRBJ2-5 better. This CDR3 spans 17 amino acids. Here the CDR3 reads CASSPPTQREGGETQYF. The CDR3 bases are TGCGCCAGCAGCCCCCCCACCCAGCGGGAGGGTGGAGAGACCCAGTACTTC.

This clonotype was detected a few times. The chain carries TRBV27 and TRBJ1-6; TRBD1 aligns across 8 bases. J lost 11 bases, V lost 2 bases, and 8 bases had no gene match. Germline V CDR1 and CDR2: MNHEY, SMNVEV (reference sequence). The CDR3 covers 15 residues. The DNA for the CDR3 is TGTGCCAGCAGTTTAACCGGACAGGGTCTAACACCCCTCCACTTT. Protein product: CASSLTGQGLTPLHF.

CDR3 region: CSVRDRGSYEQYF. The CDR3 DNA follows: TGCAGCGTCCGGGACAGGGGCTCCTACGAGCAGTACTTC. The chain couples TRBV29-1 to TRBJ2-1, with 10 bases identical to TRBD1. The J call is in doubt because the DNA end fits TRBJ2-7 better. This CDR3 comprises 13 residues. Germline V gene sequence: CDR1 SQVTM, CDR2 ANQGSEA.

This chain uses TRBV6-2 or TRBV6-3 with TRBJ2-7; TRBD1 or TRBD2 may be the D gene (7 bases each). V was clipped by 8 bases and J by 7 bases, with 24 bases between them. This CDR3 region has 15 residues. CDR1 and CDR2 from the germline V gene are MNHEY and SVGEGT. CDR3 region: CASHPGGQDAKEQYF. The CDR3 DNA is TGTGCCAGCCACCCGGGAGGACAGGATGCGAAAGAGCAGTACTTC.

This clonotype was seen just once. Given the absence of the conserved phenylalanine or tryptophan at the CDR3 end, a read error is likely. The chain joins TRBV9 to TRBJ2-7, with unresolved D. The CDR3 consists of 15 residues. Germline V CDR1 and CDR2: SGDLS, YYNGEE. V shed 3 bases and J shed 0 bases, with 13 bases lying between them. The CDR3 loop reads CASSANMGSSYEQYL. For the CDR3, the DNA is TGTGCCAGCAGCGCAAACATGGGAAGCTCCTACGAGCAGTACTTG.

CDR3: CASSVFLATNEQFF. CDR3 sequence (DNA): TGTGCCAGCAGTGTTTTCCTAGCTACTAATGAGCAGTTCTTC. The rearrangement uses TRBV2 and TRBJ2-1, with a possible D match to TRBD2 (5 bases). Trimming took 4 bases from V and 7 from J, leaving 14 bases between them. Looked up from germline, CDR1 is SNHLY and CDR2 is FYNNEI. This CDR3 is 14 amino acids long.

This clonotype was seen only once. A junction boundary mismatches the germline segment, possibly from a read error. This sequence joins TRBV28 and TRBJ2-5; possible D gene TRBD2, 5 bases. Germline CDR1 MDHEN, CDR2 SYDVKM. The CDR3 loop spans 15 amino acids. CDR3 protein: CASSYSAPGRETQHF. CDR3 sequence (DNA): TGTGCCAGCAGTTATAGCGCGCCCGGACGAGAGACCCAGCACTTC. Full variable domain (missing parts from reference TRBV28 and TRBJ2-5): DVKVTQSSRYLVKRTGEKVFLECVQDMDHENMFWYRQDPGLGLRLIYFSYDVKMKEKGDIPEGYSVSREKKERFSLILESASTNQTSMYLCASSYSAPGRETQHFGPGTRLLVL.